This T cell receptor (beta chain) was sequenced for a study of radiotherapy plus CTLA-4 blockade in lung cancer. Study in general: Disease control reached about 28%, with objective responses in over 15%. Study observations and caveats: TCR clones of tumor origin grew in blood after radiotherapy plus ipilimumab.

On this clone: The target antigen is unknown.

Sequenced by immunoSEQ multiplex PCR; TCRdb stores in-frame clones only, minus some. Counted here are approximately 99,000 clones, 88% occurring once; the ten biggest clones make up 4.5% to 6%. CDR1 and CDR2 from the germline V gene are MGHRA and YSYEKL. V lost 2 bases, J lost 1 base, and 18 bases lay in between. There are 18 residues in the CDR3. The source of this sequence is a human donor with non-small cell lung cancer that progressed on radiotherapy plus ipilimumab. The chain couples TRBV4-1 to TRBJ2-4; unclear D gene. The source material was peripheral blood, sampled from a patient treated with radiotherapy plus ipilimumab. In nucleotides, the CDR3 is TGCGCCAGCAGCCAACTTACGGGTCCCCTCGCGGCCAAAAACATTCAGTACTTC. This codes for CASSQLTGPLAAKNIQYF.